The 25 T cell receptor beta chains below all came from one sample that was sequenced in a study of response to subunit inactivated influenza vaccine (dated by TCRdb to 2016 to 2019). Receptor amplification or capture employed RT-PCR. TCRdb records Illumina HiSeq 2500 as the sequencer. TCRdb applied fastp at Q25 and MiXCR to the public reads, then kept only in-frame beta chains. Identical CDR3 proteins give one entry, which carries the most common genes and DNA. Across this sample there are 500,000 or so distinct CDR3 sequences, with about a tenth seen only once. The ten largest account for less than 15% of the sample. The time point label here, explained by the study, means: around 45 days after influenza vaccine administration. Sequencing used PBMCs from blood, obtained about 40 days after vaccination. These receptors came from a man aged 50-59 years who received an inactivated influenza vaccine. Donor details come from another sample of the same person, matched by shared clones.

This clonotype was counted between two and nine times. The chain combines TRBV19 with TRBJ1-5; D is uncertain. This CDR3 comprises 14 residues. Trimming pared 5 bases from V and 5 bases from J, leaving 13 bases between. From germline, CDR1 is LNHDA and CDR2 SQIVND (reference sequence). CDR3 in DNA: TGTGCCAGTAGTCGTGTCATACCGGATCAGCCCCAGCATTTT. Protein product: CASSRVIPDQPQHF.

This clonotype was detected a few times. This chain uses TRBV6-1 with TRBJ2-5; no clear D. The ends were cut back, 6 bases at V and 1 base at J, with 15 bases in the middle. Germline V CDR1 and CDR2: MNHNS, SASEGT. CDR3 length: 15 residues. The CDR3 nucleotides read TGTGCCAGCAGCATAAACCCTCTTCGCCAAGAGACCCAGTACTTC. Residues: CASSINPLRQETQYF.

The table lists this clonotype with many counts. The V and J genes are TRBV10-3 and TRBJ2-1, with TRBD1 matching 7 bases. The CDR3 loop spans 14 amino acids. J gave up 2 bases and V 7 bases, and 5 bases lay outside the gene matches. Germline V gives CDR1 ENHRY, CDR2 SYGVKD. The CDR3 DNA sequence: TGTGCCATCACAAGGGGGCCCACCTACAATGAGCAGTTCTTC. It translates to CAITRGPTYNEQFF.

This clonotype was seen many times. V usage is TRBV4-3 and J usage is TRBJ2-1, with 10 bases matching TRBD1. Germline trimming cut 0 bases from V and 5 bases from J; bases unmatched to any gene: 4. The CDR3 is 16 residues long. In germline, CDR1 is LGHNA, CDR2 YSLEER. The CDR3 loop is CASSQDPGTGDNEQFF. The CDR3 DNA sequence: TGCGCCAGCAGCCAAGACCCTGGGACAGGGGACAATGAGCAGTTCTTC.

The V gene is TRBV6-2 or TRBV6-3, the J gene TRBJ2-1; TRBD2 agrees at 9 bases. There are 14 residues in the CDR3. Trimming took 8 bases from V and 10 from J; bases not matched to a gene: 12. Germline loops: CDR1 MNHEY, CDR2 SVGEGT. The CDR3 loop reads CASGLAGPLSEQFF. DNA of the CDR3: TGTGCCAGCGGCCTAGCGGGACCCCTAAGCGAGCAGTTCTTC.

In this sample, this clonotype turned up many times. The CDR3 protein is CSVGWGIETDTQYF. CDR3 bases: TGCAGCGTTGGGTGGGGGATTGAGACAGATACGCAGTATTTT. J is TRBJ2-3 and V is TRBV29-1, with D perhaps matching TRBD1 or TRBD2 (5 bases each). Between the trimmed V and J ends, which lost 4 bases and 3 bases, there was a span of 14 bases. The CDR3 runs to 14 residues. Germline V gives CDR1 SQVTM, CDR2 ANQGSEA.

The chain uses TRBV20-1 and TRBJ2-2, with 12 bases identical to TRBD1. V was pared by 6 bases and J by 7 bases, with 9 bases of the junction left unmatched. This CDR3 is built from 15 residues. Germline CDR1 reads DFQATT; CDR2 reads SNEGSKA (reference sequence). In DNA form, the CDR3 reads TGCAGTGCCAATCCGGGACAGGGGGCCAGCGGGGAGCTGTTTTTT. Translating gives CSANPGQGASGELFF.

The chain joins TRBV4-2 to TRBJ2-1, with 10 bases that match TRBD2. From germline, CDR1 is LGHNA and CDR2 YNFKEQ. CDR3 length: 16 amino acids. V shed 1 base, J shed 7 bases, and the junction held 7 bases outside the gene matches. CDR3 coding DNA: TGTGCCAGCAGCCAAGGGAGCGGGAGGGCAGGGAATGAGCAGTTCTTC. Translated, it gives CASSQGSGRAGNEQFF.

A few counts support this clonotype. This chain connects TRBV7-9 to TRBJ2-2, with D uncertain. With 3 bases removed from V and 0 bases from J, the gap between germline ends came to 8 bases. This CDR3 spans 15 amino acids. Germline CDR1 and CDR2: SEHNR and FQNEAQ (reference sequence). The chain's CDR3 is CASSFRATNTGELFF. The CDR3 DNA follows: TGTGCCAGCAGCTTCCGAGCGACGAACACCGGGGAGCTGTTTTTT.

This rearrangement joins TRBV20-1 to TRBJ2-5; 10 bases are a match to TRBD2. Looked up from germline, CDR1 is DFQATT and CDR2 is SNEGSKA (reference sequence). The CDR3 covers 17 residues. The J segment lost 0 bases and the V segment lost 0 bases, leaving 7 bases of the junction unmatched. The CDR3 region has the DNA TGCAGTGCTAGAGATGATCGGACTAGCGGCCACCAAGAGACCCAGTACTTC. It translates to CSARDDRTSGHQETQYF.

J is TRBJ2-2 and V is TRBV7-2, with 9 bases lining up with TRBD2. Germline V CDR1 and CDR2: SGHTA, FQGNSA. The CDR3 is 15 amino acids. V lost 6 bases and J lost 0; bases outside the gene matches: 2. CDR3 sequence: CASRIAGANTGELFF. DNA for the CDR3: TGTGCCAGCAGGATAGCGGGGGCGAACACCGGGGAGCTGTTTTTT.

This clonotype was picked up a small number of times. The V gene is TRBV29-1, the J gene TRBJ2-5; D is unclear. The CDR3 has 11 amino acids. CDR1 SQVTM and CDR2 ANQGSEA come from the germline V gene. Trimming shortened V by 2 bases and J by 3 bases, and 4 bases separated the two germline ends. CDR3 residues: CSVETEETQYF. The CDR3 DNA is TGCAGCGTTGAAACAGAAGAGACCCAGTACTTC.

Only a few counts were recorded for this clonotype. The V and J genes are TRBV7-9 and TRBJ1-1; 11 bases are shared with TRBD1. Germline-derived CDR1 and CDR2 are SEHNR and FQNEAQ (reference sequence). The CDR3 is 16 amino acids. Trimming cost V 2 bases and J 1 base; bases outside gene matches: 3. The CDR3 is CASSLRGTGGNTEAFF. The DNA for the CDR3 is TGTGCCAGCAGCTTAAGGGGGACAGGGGGGAACACTGAAGCTTTCTTT.

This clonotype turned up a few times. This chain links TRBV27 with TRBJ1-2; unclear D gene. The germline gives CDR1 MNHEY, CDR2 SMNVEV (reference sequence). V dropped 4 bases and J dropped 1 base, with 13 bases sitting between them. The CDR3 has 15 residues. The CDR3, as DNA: TGTGCCAGCAGTTCCATCGACCTTCTTAACTATGGCTACACCTTC. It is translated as CASSSIDLLNYGYTF.

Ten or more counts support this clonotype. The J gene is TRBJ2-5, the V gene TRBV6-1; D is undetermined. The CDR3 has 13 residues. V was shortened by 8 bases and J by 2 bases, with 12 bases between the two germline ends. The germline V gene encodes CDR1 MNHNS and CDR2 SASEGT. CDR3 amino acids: CASGYLGQETQYF. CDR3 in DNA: TGTGCCAGCGGGTATCTGGGGCAAGAGACCCAGTACTTC.

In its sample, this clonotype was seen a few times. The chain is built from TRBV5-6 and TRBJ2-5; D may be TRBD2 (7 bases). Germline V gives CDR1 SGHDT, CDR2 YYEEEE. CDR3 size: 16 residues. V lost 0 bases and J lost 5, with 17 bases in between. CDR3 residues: CASSLGGGASGETQYF. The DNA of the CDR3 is TGTGCCAGCAGCTTGGGTGGGGGGGCCTCCGGGGAGACCCAGTACTTC. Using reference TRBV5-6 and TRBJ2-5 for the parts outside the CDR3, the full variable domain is DAGVTQSPTHLIKTRGQQVTLRCSPKSGHDTVSWYQQALGQGPQFIFQYYEEEERQRGNFPDRFSGHQFPNYSSELNVNALLLGDSALYLCASSLGGGASGETQYFGPGTRLLVL.

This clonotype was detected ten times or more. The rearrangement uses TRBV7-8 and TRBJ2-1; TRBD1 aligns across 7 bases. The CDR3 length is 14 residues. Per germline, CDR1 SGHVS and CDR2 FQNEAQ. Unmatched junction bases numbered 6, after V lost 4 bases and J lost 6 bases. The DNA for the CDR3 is TGTGCCAGCAGCTCACAGGGGCACTCCAATGAGCAGTTCTTC. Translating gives CASSSQGHSNEQFF.

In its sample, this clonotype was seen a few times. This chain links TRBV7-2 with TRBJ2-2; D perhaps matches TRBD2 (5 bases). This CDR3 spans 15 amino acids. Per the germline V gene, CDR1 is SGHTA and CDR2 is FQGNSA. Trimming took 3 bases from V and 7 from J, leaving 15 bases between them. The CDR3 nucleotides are TGTGCCAGCAGCTTTCGACGAGGCGGGTTCGGGGAGCTGTTTTTT. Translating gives CASSFRRGGFGELFF.

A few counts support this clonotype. CDR3: CASSEPGLGNTIYF. As DNA, the CDR3 is TGTGCCAGCAGTGAACCCGGGTTGGGGAACACCATATATTTT. The V and J genes are TRBV6-1 and TRBJ1-3; D unresolved. This CDR3 has 14 residues. CDR1 and CDR2 from the germline V gene are MNHNS and SASEGT. Deletions cut 2 bases from V and 7 bases from J, with 12 bases between.

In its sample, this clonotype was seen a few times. This CDR3 is CASSLTQGEQFF. The DNA of the CDR3 is TGTGCCAGCAGTTTAACACAGGGGGAGCAGTTCTTC. The rearrangement joins TRBV12-3 or TRBV12-4 to TRBJ2-1, with 7 positions matching TRBD1. Germline trimming cut 2 bases from V and 10 bases from J; bases unmatched to any gene: 2. This CDR3 spans 12 amino acids.

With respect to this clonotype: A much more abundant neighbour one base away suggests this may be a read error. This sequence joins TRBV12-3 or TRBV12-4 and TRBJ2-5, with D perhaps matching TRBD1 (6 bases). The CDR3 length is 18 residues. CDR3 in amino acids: CVSSLANGLGGRQETQYF. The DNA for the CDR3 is TGTGTCAGCAGTTTAGCGAATGGTCTAGGGGGAAGGCAAGAGACCCAGTACTTC.

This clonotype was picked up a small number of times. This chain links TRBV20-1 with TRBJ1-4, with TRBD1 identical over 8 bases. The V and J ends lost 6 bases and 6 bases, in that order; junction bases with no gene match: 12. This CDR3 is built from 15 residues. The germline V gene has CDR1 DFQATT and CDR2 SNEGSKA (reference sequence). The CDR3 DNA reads TGCAGTGCAACTCGGACCGGGACAGGTGATGAAAAACTGTTTTTT. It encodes CSATRTGTGDEKLFF.

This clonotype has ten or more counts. CDR3 region: CASYGLTYEQYF. Here the CDR3 DNA reads TGTGCCAGCTACGGACTTACCTACGAGCAGTACTTC. The rearrangement links TRBV6-1 to TRBJ2-7; D possibly corresponds to TRBD2 (5 bases). CDR1 is MNHNS and CDR2 is SASEGT in the germline V gene. V was clipped by 8 bases and J by 2 bases, with 10 bases between them. The CDR3 spans 12 residues.

CDR3 sequence (DNA): TGTGCCAGCAGCTTAGCGCAGGCCAGCTACGAGCAGTACTTC. Amino acid sequence: CASSLAQASYEQYF. The chain has TRBV7-8 and TRBJ2-7; D gene uncertain. V shed 0 bases and J shed 3 bases, with 9 bases lying between them. The CDR3 contains 14 residues. Per germline, CDR1 SGHVS and CDR2 FQNEAQ.

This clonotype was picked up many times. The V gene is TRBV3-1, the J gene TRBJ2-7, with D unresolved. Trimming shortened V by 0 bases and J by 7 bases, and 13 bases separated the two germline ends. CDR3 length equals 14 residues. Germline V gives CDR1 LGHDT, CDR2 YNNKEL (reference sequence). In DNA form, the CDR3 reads TGTGCCAGCAGCCAAGATTCGACTTTTCAAGAGCAGTACTTC. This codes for CASSQDSTFQEQYF.